This T cell receptor beta chain is from a study of blood T cells in healthy people across ages (dated by TCRdb to the mid-2010s). About the study as a whole: In model experiments, roughly one uniquely barcoded TCR beta cDNA molecule per two T cells was captured by template switching. To avoid experimental bias, donors of different ages were spread randomly across the sequencing lanes. To track age-related changes in TCR beta repertoire diversity, the study relied on deep sequencing normalized with unique cDNA molecular identifiers. Two additional independent replicas of 1 million unique cDNA reads from the same blood draw were analyzed for two donors (one aged 18 to 30 and one aged 80 or older). The donors were split into four age groups: young (average 16 years), middle-aged (39), aged (more than 60) and long-lived (roughly 88).

The protocol used for the library was 5' RACE. These reads were obtained on an Illumina HiSeq 2500. A second 7 to 11 cycle PCR used a sample-barcoded 5' primer and a J-beta primer mix. A template-switch 5' adaptor carrying 12 random nucleotides introduced a unique molecular identifier onto each TCR beta cDNA molecule. Each sample yielded at least 3 million CDR3-containing paired-end reads. The Mint cDNA synthesis kit, primed by a TRBC-specific oligonucleotide, was used to synthesize first-strand cDNA from all RNA. All cDNA was treated with uracil-DNA glycosylase and then went through a first 18-cycle PCR with the universal primers M1SS and BC2_uni_R. The study's processing was this. Each sample was normalized by randomly selecting 1 million high-quality reads, each carrying a distinct molecular identifier. Reads sharing molecular identifiers were discarded rather than binned into consensus sequences. MiTCR, with a Q25 quality threshold and the strictest error-elimination algorithm, was used for CDR3 identification, clonotype clustering and error correction. A nonparametric unseen species model with Euler transformation was used to estimate a lower bound on total TCR beta diversity. TCRdb's own reprocessing of the public reads used fastp at Q25 and MiXCR and kept productive beta chains. Rows are combined by CDR3 protein, so each entry shows the most common genes and DNA. The V and J calls and clone size come from TCRdb's table, not from the authors' own analysis. Recorded for this sample are 1 million to 1.2 million distinct CDR3 sequences; 35% to 45% of them occurred a single time. The leading ten clones occupy around 12% of the sample.

The study at large found these results: Because the CMV infection status of the donors was unknown, age-related changes in expanded clonotypes may potentially have been confounded. Conclusive comparison of naive and antigen-experienced compartments was prevented by the profiling of bulk unsorted PBMCs. Observed TCR beta diversity per million T cells fell roughly linearly with age, and a significant reduction was already apparent by age about 43. There was a strong correlation between observed TCR beta diversity and the percentage of naive T cells measured by flow cytometry. Compared with the aged group, the long-lived group had more naive CD4+ T cells, fewer expanded clones and increased TCR diversity, a pattern suggesting age selection. Total diversity estimates from one million sequenced T cells were considered lower bounds and underestimates.

Systemically healthy Caucasian individuals from Russia, around 39 in total and aged about 6 to 90 years, were included as donors. Around 10 milliliters of peripheral blood were collected from each donor into EDTA-treated Vacutainer tubes. PBMCs were isolated by Ficoll-Paque density-gradient centrifugation, with at least 6.5 million obtained per sample. Trizol reagent was used to extract total RNA from the PBMCs, yielding at least 5 micrograms per sample. The percentages of naive CD45RAhigh/CD27high T cells were determined by flow cytometry on a PBMC aliquot from every donor. Deletion took 0 bases off V and 0 bases off J, with a span of 7 bases between the germline ends. The CDR3 goes from the cysteine to the phenylalanine over 15 residues. Left in the record is the CDR3 DNA by itself, 45 bases read in frame from the first base. CDR1 SGHTA and CDR2 FQGNSA were looked up in the germline V gene. In the case of this clonotype: Its antigen is not yet known. Base qualities are missing; no much larger clone stands one base away.

The sample taken for sequencing was blood. This clonotype originated in a man in his late teens or twenties in good health. This receptor chain uses TRBV7-2 and TRBJ2-3; a confident D gene designation cannot be given. The DNA is TGTGCCAGCAGCTTAGCTGATCCAAGCACAGATACGCAGTATTTT. Its protein product is CASSLADPSTDTQYF.